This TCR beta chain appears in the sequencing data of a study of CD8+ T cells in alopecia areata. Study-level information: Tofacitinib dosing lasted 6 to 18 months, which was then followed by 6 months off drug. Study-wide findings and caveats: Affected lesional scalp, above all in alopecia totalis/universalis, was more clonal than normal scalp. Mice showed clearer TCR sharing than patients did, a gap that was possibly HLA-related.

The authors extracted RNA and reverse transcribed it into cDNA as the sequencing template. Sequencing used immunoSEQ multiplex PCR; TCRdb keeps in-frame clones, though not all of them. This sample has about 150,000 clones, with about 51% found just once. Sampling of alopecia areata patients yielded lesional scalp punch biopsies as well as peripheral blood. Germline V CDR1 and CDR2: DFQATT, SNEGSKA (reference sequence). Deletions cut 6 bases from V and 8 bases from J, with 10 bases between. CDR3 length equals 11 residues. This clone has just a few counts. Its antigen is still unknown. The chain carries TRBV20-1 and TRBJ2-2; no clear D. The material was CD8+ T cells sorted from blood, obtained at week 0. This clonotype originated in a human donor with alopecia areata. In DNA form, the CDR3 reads TGCAGTGCGGTTAATTTAGGGGAGCTGTTTTTT. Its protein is CSAVNLGELFF.